This TCR beta chain was sequenced for a study of T cell responses to AZD1222 COVID-19 vaccine. Study-wide results and limits: White British people made up most donors, females outnumbered males, and clonal diversity was possibly underestimated. Increased Spike-specific TCR breadth and depth were observed after two AZD1222 doses. As reported, nearly half of all spike-specific TCRs target variant regions that are unmutated.

Libraries were prepared by immunoSEQ multiplex PCR; TCRdb keeps only in-frame clonotypes and omits some of them. Altogether around 140,000 clones are present, about 93% being singletons, with the ten largest covering more than 4.5%. To note about this clone: The antigen is undetermined.

The sequence was obtained from an adult in good health. This specimen consisted of peripheral blood, obtained on day 0 of AZD1222 vaccination.

The CDR3 reads CASSRTLAGGKNIQYF. The CDR3 region has the DNA TGTGCCAGCAGCCGAACACTAGCGGGAGGCAAAAACATTCAGTACTTC. The chain combines TRBV5-4 with TRBJ2-4, with 12 bases lining up with TRBD2. V shed 4 bases and J 3 bases; nucleotides not matched to a gene: 5. The CDR3 length is 16 residues. Per the germline V gene, CDR1 is SGHNT and CDR2 is YYREEE (reference sequence).